These 24 T cell receptor beta chains were all obtained from the same sample, sequenced in a study of blood T cell repertoires in COVID-19. Produced via immunoSEQ multiplex PCR; TCRdb's table is partial and in-frame only. The table includes about 190,000 clones, 80% to 90% detected once. Sequencing was performed on peripheral blood. The receptors stem from an older woman with active or convalescent COVID-19.

The J gene is TRBJ2-5, the V gene TRBV7-6, with 11 bases that match TRBD1. The ends lost 4 bases at V and 5 bases at J; junction bases unmatched: 6. The germline CDR1 and CDR2 sequences are SGHVS and FNYEAQ. The CDR3 has 15 residues. The CDR3: CASSSAGTGGETQYF. The CDR3 bases are TGTGCCAGCAGCTCCGCCGGGACAGGGGGGGAGACCCAGTACTTC.

This chain links TRBV10-2 with TRBJ2-2, with a tentative D call TRBD2 (6 bases). Trimming took off 7 bases at V and 6 bases at J, with 15 bases between the two ends. Germline CDR1 reads WSHSY; CDR2 reads SAAADI. There are 14 residues in the CDR3. The CDR3: CASTDGSSAGELFF. CDR3 nucleotides: TGCGCCAGCACTGACGGGAGTTCGGCCGGGGAGCTGTTTTTT.

The chain combines TRBV7-3 with TRBJ2-1, with 7 bases identical to TRBD2. J gave up 0 bases and V 1 base, and 9 bases lay outside the gene matches. CDR1 SGHTA and CDR2 FQGTGA come from the germline V gene. The CDR3 has 18 residues. In DNA form, the CDR3 reads TGTGCCAGCAGCTTAAGGTCTAGCGGTCCTCGCTCCTACAATGAGCAGTTCTTC. Amino acids: CASSLRSSGPRSYNEQFF.

This chain connects TRBV14 to TRBJ2-6, with 7 bases that match TRBD2. The ends lost 4 bases at V and 0 bases at J; junction bases unmatched: 6. Germline assignment: CDR1 SGHDN and CDR2 FVKESK. The CDR3 covers 17 residues. For the CDR3, the DNA is TGTGCCAGCAGCCCCCCGGGGGGACGCTCTGGGGCCAACGTCCTGACTTTC. This codes for CASSPPGGRSGANVLTF.

The chain combines TRBV7-2 with TRBJ2-2; 11 nucleotides line up with TRBD2. J was trimmed by 1 base and V by 5 bases; bases with no gene match: 6. The CDR3 runs to 17 residues. CDR1 SGHTA and CDR2 FQGNSA come from the germline V gene. DNA of the CDR3: TGTGCCAGCAGCCCGACTAGCGGGACGTGGAACACCGGGGAGCTGTTTTTT. Protein: CASSPTSGTWNTGELFF. The entire variable domain, with the rest obtained from reference TRBV7-2 and TRBJ2-2, is as follows: GAGVSQSPSNKVTEKGKDVELRCDPISGHTALYWYRQSLGQGLEFLIYFQGNSAPDKSGLPSDRFSAERTGGSVSTLTIQRTQQEDSAVYLCASSPTSGTWNTGELFFGEGSRLTVL.

Only a few counts were recorded for this clone. The gene calls are TRBV6-5 and TRBJ1-1; D possibly corresponds to TRBD1 (5 bases). This CDR3 spans 14 amino acids. V was cut by 6 bases and J by 0 bases, with 11 bases left in between. CDR1 and CDR2 from the germline V gene are MNHEY and SVGAGI. CDR3 in amino acids: CASSETAMNTEAFF. The CDR3 region has the DNA TGTGCCAGCAGCGAGACAGCTATGAACACTGAAGCTTTCTTT.

The chain couples TRBV7-2 to TRBJ2-5; 14 nucleotides line up with TRBD2. The V gene's germline CDR1 is SGHTA and CDR2 FQGNSA. The CDR3 totals 16 residues. With V trimmed by 5 bases and J by 5 bases, 7 bases remained unmatched. The CDR3 is CASSARLAGGVETQYF. In nucleotides, the CDR3 is TGTGCCAGCAGCGCCCGACTAGCGGGAGGGGTGGAGACCCAGTACTTC. Full variable domain (outside the CDR3, taken from reference TRBV7-2 and TRBJ2-5): GAGVSQSPSNKVTEKGKDVELRCDPISGHTALYWYRQSLGQGLEFLIYFQGNSAPDKSGLPSDRFSAERTGGSVSTLTIQRTQQEDSAVYLCASSARLAGGVETQYFGPGTRLLVL.

This chain links TRBV18 with TRBJ2-7; 8 bases align to TRBD2. Germline V gives CDR1 KGHSH, CDR2 LQKENI. Unmatched junction bases numbered 12, after V lost 4 bases and J lost 4 bases. CDR3 length: 16 residues. In DNA, the CDR3 is TGTGCCAGCTCACTAAACCCCGGGGGGGGGTCTTACGAGCAGTACTTC. Translating it yields CASSLNPGGGSYEQYF.

The V and J genes are TRBV5-8 and TRBJ2-4; 10 positions agree with TRBD1. Germline CDR1 SGHTS, CDR2 YDEGEE. The length of the CDR3 is 17 residues. V lost 0 bases and J lost 1; bases outside the gene matches: 4. CDR3 residues: CASSLEGTGVAKNIQYF. The DNA of the CDR3 is TGTGCCAGCAGCTTGGAAGGGACAGGGGTCGCCAAAAACATTCAGTACTTC.

This sequence joins TRBV28 and TRBJ2-5; 10 nucleotides match TRBD2. The CDR3 runs to 19 residues. Trimming took 6 bases from V and 5 from J; bases not matched to a gene: 21. CDR1 is MDHEN and CDR2 is SYDVKM in the germline V gene. The CDR3 spells CASSGGSGRAVPRLETQYF. In nucleotides, the CDR3 is TGTGCCAGCAGCGGGGGGAGCGGGAGGGCCGTCCCGCGTCTGGAGACCCAGTACTTC.

This clone was recorded only once. The rearrangement joins TRBV5-1 to TRBJ1-5, with D uncertain. This CDR3 is 14 amino acids long. Germline CDR1 SGHRS, CDR2 YFSETQ. Trimming took off 1 base at V and 4 bases at J, with 9 bases between the two ends. The CDR3 sequence: CASSLIEGNQPQHF. The DNA for the CDR3 is TGCGCCAGCAGCTTGATAGAGGGTAATCAGCCCCAGCATTTT.

The V gene is TRBV29-1, the J gene TRBJ2-3; TRBD1 matches at 7 bases. CDR3 length equals 13 residues. After removal of 4 bases from V and 1 base from J, the junction contained 2 bases not matched to a gene. Germline lookup yields CDR1 SQVTM and CDR2 ANQGSEA. The CDR3 nucleotides read TGCAGCGTTGTCACAGGGGGCACAGATACGCAGTATTTT. Residues: CSVVTGGTDTQYF.

The J gene is TRBJ2-7, the V gene TRBV28, with 7 bases lining up with TRBD1. V dropped 7 bases and J dropped 4; count of bases not matched to a gene: 7. The CDR3 totals 13 residues. Germline V gives CDR1 MDHEN, CDR2 SYDVKM. CDR3 sequence: CASTDRVPYEQYF. The CDR3 bases are TGTGCCAGCACTGACAGGGTGCCATACGAGCAGTACTTC.

The chain uses TRBV2 and TRBJ1-5, with a weak D call TRBD1 (6 bases). The CDR3 contains 14 residues. Germline CDR1 reads SNHLY; CDR2 reads FYNNEI. The ends were cut back, 6 bases at V and 0 bases at J, with 9 bases in the middle. The CDR3 sequence is CASRMDSSNQPQHF. The CDR3 DNA is TGTGCCAGCAGGATGGACAGTAGCAATCAGCCCCAGCATTTT. Using reference TRBV2 and TRBJ1-5 for the parts outside the CDR3, the full variable domain is EPEVTQTPSHQVTQMGQEVILRCVPISNHLYFYWYRQILGQKVEFLVSFYNNEISEKSEIFDDQFSVERPDGSNFTLKIRSTKLEDSAMYFCASRMDSSNQPQHFGDGTRLSIL.

This clone came up once. The chain recombines TRBV28 with TRBJ2-5, with TRBD2 matching over 11 bases. J lost 4 bases, V lost 5 bases, and 6 bases had no gene match. This CDR3 contains 15 residues. Germline assignment: CDR1 MDHEN and CDR2 SYDVKM. The CDR3 region has the DNA TGTGCCAGCAGTACTGCCGGGACTAGCGGAGAGACCCAGTACTTC. Translated: CASSTAGTSGETQYF.

The chain carries TRBV19 and TRBJ2-3, with D unclear. Germline-derived CDR1 and CDR2 are LNHDA and SQIVND (reference sequence). The CDR3 consists of 15 residues. Between the trimmed V and J ends, which lost 7 bases and 1 base, there was a span of 15 bases. The CDR3 loop is CASTASYSGTDTQYF. For the CDR3, the DNA is TGTGCCAGTACCGCCTCCTACTCTGGCACAGATACGCAGTATTTT. Filled out from reference TRBV19 and TRBJ2-3, the complete variable domain reads DGGITQSPKYLFRKEGQNVTLSCEQNLNHDAMYWYRQDPGQGLRLIYYSQIVNDFQKGDIAEGYSVSREKKESFPLTVTSAQKNPTAFYLCASTASYSGTDTQYFGPGTRLTVL.

The CDR3 spells CASRSEQGAYEQYF. As DNA, the CDR3 is TGTGCCAGCAGGTCCGAACAGGGGGCCTACGAGCAGTACTTC. The gene calls are TRBV2 and TRBJ2-7, with 8 positions matching TRBD1. CDR1 is SNHLY, CDR2 FYNNEI, per germline. Trimming cost V 6 bases and J 2 bases; bases outside gene matches: 6. CDR3 length equals 14 residues.

The chain recombines TRBV18 with TRBJ2-1; D gene uncertain. CDR1 is KGHSH and CDR2 is LQKENI in the germline V gene. The V end was cut by 6 bases, the J end by 9 bases, with 9 bases between. CDR3 length: 11 amino acids. For the CDR3, the DNA is TGTGCCAGCTCCCGATCGGGTGAGCAGTTCTTC. Protein: CASSRSGEQFF.

This clone has just a few counts. This chain links TRBV4-1 with TRBJ1-4; D might be TRBD1 (6 bases). The CDR3 spans 16 residues. Germline V gene lookup returns CDR1 MGHRA and CDR2 YSYEKL. The V end was cut by 0 bases, the J end by 7 bases, with 15 bases between. The CDR3 coding sequence is TGCGCCAGCAGCCAAGATAGAGGCAGGGGACGTGAAAAACTGTTTTTT. Translating gives CASSQDRGRGREKLFF.

The chain recombines TRBV18 with TRBJ1-1; D uncertain. CDR1 is KGHSH and CDR2 is LQKENI in the germline V gene. Deletions cut 1 base from V and 4 bases from J, with 13 bases between. The CDR3 totals 15 residues. This CDR3 is CASSPRVGRGTEAFF. The CDR3, as DNA: TGTGCCAGCTCACCACGAGTGGGCCGGGGCACTGAAGCTTTCTTT.

This clone showed up just once. The rearrangement links TRBV5-1 to TRBJ2-1; 7 nucleotides align to TRBD2. CDR1 and CDR2 from the germline V gene are SGHRS and YFSETQ. Germline trimming cut 5 bases from V and 10 bases from J; bases unmatched to any gene: 12. The CDR3 sequence is 14 residues long. The CDR3 DNA reads as TGCGCCAGCAGGGGGGGGGAGCACCCTTACGAGCAGTTCTTC. This codes for CASRGGEHPYEQFF.

V is TRBV7-2 and J is TRBJ1-5, with 7 nucleotides matching TRBD1. Germline CDR1 SGHTA, CDR2 FQGNSA. J was trimmed by 3 bases and V by 2 bases; bases with no gene match: 4. The CDR3 length is 15 residues. CDR3 in DNA: TGTGCCAGCAGCTTAAGGACAGGATACAATCAGCCCCAGCATTTT. This gives the protein CASSLRTGYNQPQHF.

The chain links TRBV19 to TRBJ1-3; D is ambiguous. V lost 0 bases and J 0 bases, leaving 6 bases between the germline ends. Germline V gives CDR1 LNHDA, CDR2 SQIVND (reference sequence). The CDR3 contains 15 residues. The CDR3 region has the DNA TGTGCCAGTAGTATAGATGGCGGCTCTGGAAACACCATATATTTT. This codes for CASSIDGGSGNTIYF.

This clone has more than one count but fewer than ten. The CDR3 nucleotides are TGTGCCAGCAGTGAAGGCACTACCCAGGGTCAGCCCCAGCATTTT. Encoded protein: CASSEGTTQGQPQHF. The chain joins TRBV2 to TRBJ1-5; maybe TRBD1 (5 bases). This CDR3 comprises 15 residues. Germline CDR1 SNHLY, CDR2 FYNNEI. Deletions cut 1 base from V and 6 bases from J, with 13 bases between.